This TCR beta chain was obtained from a study of T cells expressing NK-cell markers. Turning to the study itself: In the group of eight sequenced donors, seven were HCMV-seropositive and one was seronegative.

UMI-tagged 5'RACE template switching yielded the TCR beta cDNA. Using the 5' RACE reads, TCRdb records one entry per CDR3 protein without DNA. In all, the sample yields about 260,000 distinct CDR3 sequences. Germline values: CDR1 DFQATT, CDR2 SNEGSKA (reference sequence). This CDR3 has 15 residues. This clonotype was obtained from a woman between 18 and 70 years old in good health. Material for sequencing was blood T cells: a sorted CD56 or NKG2C T cell subset, CD4+ or CD8+ T cells, or bulk PBMC T cells (not recorded which). The chain employs TRBV20-1 and TRBJ1-5; the D call from TCRdb, TRBD1, cannot be confirmed without DNA. CDR3 amino acids: CSAGSKQGYNQPQHF.